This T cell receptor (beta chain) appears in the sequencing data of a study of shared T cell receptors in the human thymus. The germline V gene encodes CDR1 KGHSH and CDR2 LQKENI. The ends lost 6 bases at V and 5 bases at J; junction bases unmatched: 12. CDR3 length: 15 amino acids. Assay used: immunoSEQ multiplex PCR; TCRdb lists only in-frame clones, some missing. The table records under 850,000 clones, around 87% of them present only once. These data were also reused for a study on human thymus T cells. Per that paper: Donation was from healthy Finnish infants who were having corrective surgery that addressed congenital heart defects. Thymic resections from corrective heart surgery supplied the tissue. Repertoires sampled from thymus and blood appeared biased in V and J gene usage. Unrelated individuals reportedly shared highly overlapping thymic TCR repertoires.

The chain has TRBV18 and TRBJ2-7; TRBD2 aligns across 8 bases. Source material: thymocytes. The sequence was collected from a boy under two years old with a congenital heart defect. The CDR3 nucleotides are TGTGCCAGCTCGGGACGGACTAGCTTGATGGACGAGCAGTACTTC. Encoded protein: CASSGRTSLMDEQYF.